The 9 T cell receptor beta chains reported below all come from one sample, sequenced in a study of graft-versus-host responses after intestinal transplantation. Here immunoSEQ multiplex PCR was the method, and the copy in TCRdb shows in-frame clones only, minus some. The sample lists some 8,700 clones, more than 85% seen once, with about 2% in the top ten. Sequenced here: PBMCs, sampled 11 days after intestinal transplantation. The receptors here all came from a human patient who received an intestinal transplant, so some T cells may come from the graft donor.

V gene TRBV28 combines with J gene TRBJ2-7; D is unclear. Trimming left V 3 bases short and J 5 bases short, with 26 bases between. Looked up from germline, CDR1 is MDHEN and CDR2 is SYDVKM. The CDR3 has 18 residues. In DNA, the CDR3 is TGTGCCAGCAGTTTCTTCCTAAGATTCCGGCCGAGAGGCGACGAGCAGTACTTC. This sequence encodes CASSFFLRFRPRGDEQYF.

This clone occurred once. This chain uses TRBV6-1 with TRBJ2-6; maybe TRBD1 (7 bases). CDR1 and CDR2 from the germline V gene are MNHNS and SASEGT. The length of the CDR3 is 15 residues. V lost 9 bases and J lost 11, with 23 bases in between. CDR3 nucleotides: TGTGCCAGTTCGACAGGGATGGGGGGCTTGGACGTCCTGACTTTC. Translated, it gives CASSTGMGGLDVLTF.

Here the CDR3 DNA reads TGTGCCAGCAGCTTAACTTCGGGACTAGCCGACACCGGGGAGCTGTTTTTT. This codes for CASSLTSGLADTGELFF. The chain recombines TRBV7-2 with TRBJ2-2; 9 bases match TRBD2. The J segment lost 3 bases and the V segment lost 2 bases, leaving 7 bases of the junction unmatched. Germline assignment: CDR1 SGHTA and CDR2 FQGNSA. This CDR3 contains 17 residues.

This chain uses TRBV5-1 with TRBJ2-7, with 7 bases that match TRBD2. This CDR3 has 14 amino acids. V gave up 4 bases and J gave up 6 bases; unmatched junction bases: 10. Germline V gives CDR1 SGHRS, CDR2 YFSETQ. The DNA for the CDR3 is TGCGCCAGCAGCCTGGGGAGGGCAGGGATCGAGCAGTACTTC. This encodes CASSLGRAGIEQYF.

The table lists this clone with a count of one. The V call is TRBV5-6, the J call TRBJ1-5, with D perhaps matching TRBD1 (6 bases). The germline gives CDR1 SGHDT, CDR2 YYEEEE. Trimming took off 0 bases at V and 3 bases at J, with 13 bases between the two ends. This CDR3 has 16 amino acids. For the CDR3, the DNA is TGTGCCAGCAGCTTGGGGGTTGGGGGGGCCAATCAGCCCCAGCATTTT. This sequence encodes CASSLGVGGANQPQHF. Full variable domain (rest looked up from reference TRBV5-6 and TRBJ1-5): DAGVTQSPTHLIKTRGQQVTLRCSPKSGHDTVSWYQQALGQGPQFIFQYYEEEERQRGNFPDRFSGHQFPNYSSELNVNALLLGDSALYLCASSLGVGGANQPQHFGDGTRLSIL.

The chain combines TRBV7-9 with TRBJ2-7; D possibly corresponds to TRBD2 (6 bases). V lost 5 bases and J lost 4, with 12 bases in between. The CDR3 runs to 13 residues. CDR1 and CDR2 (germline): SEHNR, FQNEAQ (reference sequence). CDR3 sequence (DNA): TGTGCCAGCAGCCCTCGGGGGATTTACGAGCAGTACGTC. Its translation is CASSPRGIYEQYV.

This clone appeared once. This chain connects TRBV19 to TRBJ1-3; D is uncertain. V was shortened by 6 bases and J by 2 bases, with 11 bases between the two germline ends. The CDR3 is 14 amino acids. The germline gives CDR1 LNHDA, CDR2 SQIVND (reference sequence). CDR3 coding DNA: TGTGCCAGTAGGTTGGGCAGTACTGGAAACACCATATATTTT. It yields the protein CASRLGSTGNTIYF.

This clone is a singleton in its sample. CDR3 in DNA: TGTGCCAGCAGTTTCCCGACAGGGGGCTCTAGCACAGATACGCAGTATTTT. Its translation: CASSFPTGGSSTDTQYF. The chain is built from TRBV28 and TRBJ2-3; 10 bases are a match to TRBD1. Per germline, CDR1 MDHEN and CDR2 SYDVKM. The CDR3 sequence is 17 residues long. V lost 3 bases, J lost 0 bases, and 6 bases stayed unmatched.

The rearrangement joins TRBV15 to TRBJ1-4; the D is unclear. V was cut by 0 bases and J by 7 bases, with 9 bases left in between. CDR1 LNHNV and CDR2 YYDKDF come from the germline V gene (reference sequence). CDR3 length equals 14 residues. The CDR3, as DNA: TGTGCCACCAGCAGAGACGGGTCCCCTGAAAAACTGTTTTTT. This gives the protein CATSRDGSPEKLFF.